The 10 T cell receptor beta chains listed next were all sequenced from one sample in a study of blood T cell repertoires in COVID-19 (dated by TCRdb to 2018 to 2020). Receptor libraries were prepared by the immunoSEQ multiplex PCR assay. In TCRdb, the immuneACCESS table is reduced to in-frame sequences with V and J assigned. These tables do not hold every clone; where another copy was compared, an unresolved V gene accounts for under half, and the others remain unexplained. The sample profile shows about 160,000 clones; approximately 90% of them were found once. Approximately 4.1% of the sample rests with the top ten. The sequencing sample was made of peripheral blood. These receptors came from a woman aged 60-75 years who had recovered from COVID-19.

The V gene is TRBV19, the J gene TRBJ2-7, with a tentative D call TRBD2 (6 bases). The CDR3 totals 13 residues. V lost 2 bases to trimming and J lost 6 bases, with 11 bases between them. Germline V CDR1 and CDR2: LNHDA, SQIVND (reference sequence). The CDR3 coding sequence is TGTGCCAGTAGTATATGGGGGGAAGGCGAGCAGTACTTC. It encodes CASSIWGEGEQYF.

This rearrangement joins TRBV7-9 to TRBJ1-2; 8 bases match TRBD1. Germline assignment: CDR1 SEHNR and CDR2 FQNEAQ (reference sequence). After removal of 1 base from V and 3 bases from J, the junction contained 4 bases not matched to a gene. There are 15 residues in the CDR3. DNA of the CDR3: TGTGCCAGCAGCTTAGAGTGGACAGGGTACTATGGCTACACCTTC. Translating it yields CASSLEWTGYYGYTF. Based on the CDR3 plus reference TRBV7-9 and TRBJ1-2, the full variable domain is DTGVSQNPRHKITKRGQNVTFRCDPISEHNRLYWYRQTLGQGPEFLTYFQNEAQLEKSRLLSDRFSAERPKGSFSTLEIQRTEQGDSAMYLCASSLEWTGYYGYTFGSGTRLTVV.

This clone has only one observation. V and J are TRBV6-8 and TRBJ2-1; 9 bases agree with TRBD1. Germline values: CDR1 MNHGY, CDR2 SAAAGT. This CDR3 has 15 residues. J gave up 3 bases and V 1 base, and 1 base lay outside the gene matches. The CDR3 loop is CASSYLDRGYNEQFF. CDR3 DNA: TGTGCCAGCAGTTACTTGGACAGGGGCTACAATGAGCAGTTCTTC.

The chain links TRBV5-4 to TRBJ2-7; possibly TRBD2 for D (7 bases). The germline V gene has CDR1 SGHNT and CDR2 YYREEE (reference sequence). V gave up 0 bases and J gave up 4 bases, with 14 bases separating them. The CDR3 runs 15 residues. The CDR3: CASSLGGGLKYEQYF. Here the CDR3 DNA reads TGTGCCAGCAGCTTGGGGGGGGGCCTTAAGTACGAGCAGTACTTC.

The V call is TRBV10-1, the J call TRBJ2-5; D unclear. The CDR3 loop spans 15 amino acids. Trimming left V 4 bases short and J 5 bases short, with 17 bases between. Germline V lookup: CDR1 WNHNN, CDR2 SYGVQD (reference sequence). The CDR3 DNA reads TGCGCCAGCAGTGCATTTTCCAGCGACCGCGAGACCCAGTACTTC. This sequence encodes CASSAFSSDRETQYF.

The CDR3 bases are TGTGCCAGCAGTTACTACTCAGGGCCCTCCTACGAGCAGTACTTC. Its translation is CASSYYSGPSYEQYF. The chain combines TRBV6-5 with TRBJ2-7; maybe TRBD1 (5 bases). Germline assignment: CDR1 MNHEY and CDR2 SVGAGI. V lost 1 base, J lost 0 bases, and 10 bases lay in between. The CDR3 is made up of 15 amino acids.

The chain links TRBV9 to TRBJ2-2, with 8 bases aligning to TRBD2. The CDR3 contains 17 residues. After removal of 0 bases from V and 3 bases from J, the junction contained 7 bases not matched to a gene. CDR1 and CDR2 from the germline V gene are SGDLS and YYNGEE. CDR3: CASSVASGGPYTGELFF. The CDR3 DNA reads as TGTGCCAGCAGCGTAGCTTCGGGGGGGCCGTACACCGGGGAGCTGTTTTTT. The full variable domain, rest sourced from reference TRBV9 and TRBJ2-2, is DSGVTQTPKHLITATGQRVTLRCSPRSGDLSVYWYQQSLDQGLQFLIQYYNGEERAKGNILERFSAQQFPDLHSELNLSSLELGDSALYFCASSVASGGPYTGELFFGEGSRLTVL.

The chain links TRBV6-5 to TRBJ2-5, with a weak D call TRBD2 (5 bases). Between the trimmed V and J ends, which lost 8 bases and 2 bases, there was a span of 12 bases. This CDR3 has 13 amino acids. CDR1 is MNHEY and CDR2 is SVGAGI in the germline V gene. The CDR3 coding sequence is TGTGCCAGCGATCTTACGGGGCAAGAGACCCAGTACTTC. Translated: CASDLTGQETQYF.

The J gene is TRBJ1-2, the V gene TRBV30; D is unclear. Trimming removed 3 bases from V and 8 bases from J, with 13 bases in between. The CDR3 totals 12 residues. The germline gives CDR1 GTSNPN, CDR2 SVGIG (reference sequence). The CDR3 protein is CAWSVRSWGYTF. In nucleotides, the CDR3 is TGTGCCTGGAGCGTCCGGAGCTGGGGCTACACCTTC. The entire variable domain, with the rest obtained from reference TRBV30 and TRBJ1-2, is as follows: SQTIHQWPATLVQPVGSPLSLECTVEGTSNPNLYWYRQAAGRGLQLLFYSVGIGQISSEVPQNLSASRPQDRQFILSSKKLLLSDSGFYLCAWSVRSWGYTFGSGTRLTVV.

V gene TRBV5-1 combines with J gene TRBJ2-5; tentatively, D is TRBD2 (6 bases). The CDR3 loop spans 16 amino acids. Germline CDR1 is SGHRS and CDR2 is YFSETQ. The V gene lost 2 bases and the J gene lost 5 bases, with 19 bases spanning the gap. CDR3 sequence: CASSFLTPSDGETQYF. DNA for the CDR3: TGCGCCAGCAGCTTCCTTACCCCTAGCGACGGGGAGACCCAGTACTTC.